This T cell receptor beta chain emerged from a study of control samples from healthy donors and cancer patients. Only in-frame clones appear in the TCRdb table, and some are missing; sequencing was by immunoSEQ multiplex PCR. Among around 150,000 clones, 85% to 95% were seen once, and the ten largest hold over 6.5%. CDR1 and CDR2 (germline): SGHTA, FQGNSA. CDR3 length: 15 residues. The V segment lost 4 bases and the J segment 6 bases; nucleotides outside the gene matches: 10. The rearrangement uses TRBV7-2 and TRBJ1-2, with 8 positions matching TRBD1. The sequence was collected from a woman aged 40-49 years in good health. The sequenced material came from blood. Here the CDR3 DNA reads TGTGCCAGCAGCTCCCCAGGGACAGGAGTGGATGGCTACACCTTC. Translating it yields CASSSPGTGVDGYTF. The variable domain in full, with the rest retrieved from reference TRBV7-2 and TRBJ1-2, is GAGVSQSPSNKVTEKGKDVELRCDPISGHTALYWYRQSLGQGLEFLIYFQGNSAPDKSGLPSDRFSAERTGGSVSTLTIQRTQQEDSAVYLCASSSPGTGVDGYTFGSGTRLTVV.